Described below is a single TCR beta chain sequence and its context. In the same sample, other DNA sequences code for this CDR3. The naive CD8 population came from CD45RO-negative cells selected for CCR7, without terminally differentiated effector memory CD45RA+ cells. CDR1 is SGDLS and CDR2 is YYNGEE in the germline V gene. The CDR3 covers 13 residues. The V and J ends lost 3 bases and 1 base respectively, with 6 bases between them. The sample comes from a study of shared clonotypes between healthy human individuals. Generated by immunoSEQ multiplex PCR, the TCRdb table keeps only in-frame clones and is missing some. The sample has roughly 1,800,000 clones; approximately 95% are singletons.

The sequenced material came from naive CD8+ T cells sorted from blood. The sequence came from a man younger than 30 in good health. The V gene is TRBV9, the J gene TRBJ2-3; D unresolved. The CDR3 DNA reads as TGTGCCAGCAGCGCTAGTGGCACAGATACGCAGTATTTT. Protein sequence: CASSASGTDTQYF.